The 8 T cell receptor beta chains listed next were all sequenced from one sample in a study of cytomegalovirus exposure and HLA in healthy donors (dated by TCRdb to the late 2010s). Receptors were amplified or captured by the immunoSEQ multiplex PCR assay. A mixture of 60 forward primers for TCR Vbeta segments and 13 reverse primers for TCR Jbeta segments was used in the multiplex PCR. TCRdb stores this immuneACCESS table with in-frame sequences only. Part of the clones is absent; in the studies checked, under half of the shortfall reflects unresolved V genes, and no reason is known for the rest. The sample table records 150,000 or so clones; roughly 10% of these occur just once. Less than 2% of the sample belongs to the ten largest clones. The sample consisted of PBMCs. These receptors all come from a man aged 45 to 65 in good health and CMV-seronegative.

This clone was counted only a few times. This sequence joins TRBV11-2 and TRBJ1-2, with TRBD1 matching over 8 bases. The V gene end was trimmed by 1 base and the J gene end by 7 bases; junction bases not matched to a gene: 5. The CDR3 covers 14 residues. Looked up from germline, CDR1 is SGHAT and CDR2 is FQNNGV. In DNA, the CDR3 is TGTGCCAGCAGCTTAGTTCCAGGGGGCTTTGGCTACACCTTC. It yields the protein CASSLVPGGFGYTF.

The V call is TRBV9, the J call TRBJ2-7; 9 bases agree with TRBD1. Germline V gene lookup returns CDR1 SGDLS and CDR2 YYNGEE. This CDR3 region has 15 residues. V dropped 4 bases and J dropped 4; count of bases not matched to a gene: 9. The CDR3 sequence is CASSSTGGSGYEQYF. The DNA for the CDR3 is TGTGCCAGCAGCTCTACAGGGGGCTCTGGATACGAGCAGTACTTC.

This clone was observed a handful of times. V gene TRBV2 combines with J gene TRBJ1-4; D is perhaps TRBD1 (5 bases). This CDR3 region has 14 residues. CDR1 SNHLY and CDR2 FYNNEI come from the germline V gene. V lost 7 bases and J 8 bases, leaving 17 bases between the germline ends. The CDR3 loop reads CASIRGGVEEKLFF. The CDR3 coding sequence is TGTGCCAGCATCCGGGGAGGGGTGGAGGAAAAACTGTTTTTT. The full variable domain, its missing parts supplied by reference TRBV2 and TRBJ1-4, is EPEVTQTPSHQVTQMGQEVILRCVPISNHLYFYWYRQILGQKVEFLVSFYNNEISEKSEIFDDQFSVERPDGSNFTLKIRSTKLEDSAMYFCASIRGGVEEKLFFGSGTQLSVL.

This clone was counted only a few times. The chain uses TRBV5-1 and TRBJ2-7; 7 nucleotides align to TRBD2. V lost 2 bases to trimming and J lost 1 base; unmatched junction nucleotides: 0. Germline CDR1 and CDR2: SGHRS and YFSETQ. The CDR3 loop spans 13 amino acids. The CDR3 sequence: CASSFGGSYEQYF. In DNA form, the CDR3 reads TGCGCCAGCAGCTTCGGGGGGTCCTACGAGCAGTACTTC.

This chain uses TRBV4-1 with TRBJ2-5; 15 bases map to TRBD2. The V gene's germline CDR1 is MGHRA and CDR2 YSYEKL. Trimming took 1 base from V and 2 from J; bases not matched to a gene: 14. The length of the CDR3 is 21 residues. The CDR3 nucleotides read TGCGCCAGCAGCCAAGGGGGAGGGGGACTAGCGGGAGGAACAAATCAAGAGACCCAGTACTTC. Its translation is CASSQGGGGLAGGTNQETQYF.

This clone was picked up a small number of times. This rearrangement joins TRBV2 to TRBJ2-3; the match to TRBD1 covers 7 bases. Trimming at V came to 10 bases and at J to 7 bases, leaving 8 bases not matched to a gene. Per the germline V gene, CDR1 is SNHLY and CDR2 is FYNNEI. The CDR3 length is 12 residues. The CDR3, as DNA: TGTGCCAAAACGACAGGGTTTAATACGCAGTATTTT. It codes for CAKTTGFNTQYF.

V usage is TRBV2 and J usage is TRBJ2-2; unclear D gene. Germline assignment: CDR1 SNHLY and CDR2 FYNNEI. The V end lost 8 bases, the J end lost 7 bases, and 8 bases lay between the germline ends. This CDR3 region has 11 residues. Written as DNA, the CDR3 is TGTGCCAGCCGTACTATCGGGGAGCTGTTTTTT. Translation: CASRTIGELFF.

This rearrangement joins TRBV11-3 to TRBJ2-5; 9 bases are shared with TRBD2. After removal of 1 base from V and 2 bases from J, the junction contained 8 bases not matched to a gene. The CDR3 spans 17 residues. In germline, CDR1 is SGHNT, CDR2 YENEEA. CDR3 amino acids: CASSLGVLAGMQETQYF. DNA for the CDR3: TGTGCCAGCAGCTTAGGGGTGCTAGCGGGAATGCAAGAGACCCAGTACTTC.